These 7 T cell receptor beta chains were all obtained from the same sample, sequenced in a study of blood T cell repertoires in COVID-19 (dated by TCRdb to 2020 to 2022). Library prep was done by the immunoSEQ multiplex PCR assay. Entries here come from immuneACCESS through TCRdb and include only in-frame sequences with V and J called. Some clones fail to appear in such tables; in the studies checked, an unresolved V gene covers under half of the shortfall, and the cause of the remainder is unknown. This sample lists roughly 230,000 clones; 70% to 90% were detected once. The ten largest clones take up less than 8.5% of the sample. Sequenced: PBMCs or T cells enriched from blood (not recorded which). The source is a woman in her 50s who had been exposed to COVID-19.

J is TRBJ2-7 and V is TRBV6-4; TRBD1 aligns across 7 bases. V lost 6 bases to trimming and J lost 5 bases; unmatched junction nucleotides: 13. CDR3 length equals 15 residues. Per germline, CDR1 MRHNA and CDR2 SNTAGT. Here the CDR3 reads CASRTLGGAFDEQYF. As DNA, the CDR3 is TGTGCCAGCAGGACCCTAGGGGGCGCATTCGACGAGCAGTACTTC.

V and J are TRBV19 and TRBJ1-2, with 9 bases fitting TRBD1. The ends lost 6 bases at V and 8 bases at J; junction bases unmatched: 10. The CDR3 is made up of 14 amino acids. CDR1 and CDR2 (germline): LNHDA, SQIVND (reference sequence). CDR3 protein: CASSTPGQGNGYTF. In DNA form, the CDR3 reads TGTGCCAGTAGCACACCGGGACAGGGAAACGGCTACACCTTC. Using reference TRBV19 and TRBJ1-2 for the parts outside the CDR3, the full variable domain is DGGITQSPKYLFRKEGQNVTLSCEQNLNHDAMYWYRQDPGQGLRLIYYSQIVNDFQKGDIAEGYSVSREKKESFPLTVTSAQKNPTAFYLCASSTPGQGNGYTFGSGTRLTVV.

V and J are TRBV6-4 and TRBJ2-2, with 10 bases identical to TRBD1. V was clipped by 6 bases and J by 6 bases; unmatched bases: 7. The CDR3 has 15 amino acids. The germline gives CDR1 MRHNA, CDR2 SNTAGT. CDR3 bases: TGTGCCAGCAGCCCTAAGGGACAGGGGCCCGGGGAGCTGTTTTTT. Its translation: CASSPKGQGPGELFF.

J is TRBJ2-1 and V is TRBV29-1; 7 bases line up with TRBD2. The germline V gene has CDR1 SQVTM and CDR2 ANQGSEA. The J segment lost 6 bases and the V segment lost 7 bases, leaving 12 bases of the junction unmatched. CDR3 length: 14 residues. As DNA, the CDR3 is TGCAGCGGGGAGTGGGACTATTCGACCAATGAGCAGTTCTTC. This sequence encodes CSGEWDYSTNEQFF.

CDR3 residues: CASRLTDAGTQYF. Here the CDR3 DNA reads TGCGCCAGCAGACTCACTGATGCAGGTACGCAGTATTTT. V gene TRBV5-1 combines with J gene TRBJ2-3; D is unclear. CDR1 and CDR2 (germline): SGHRS, YFSETQ. CDR3 length equals 13 residues. The ends were cut back, 5 bases at V and 8 bases at J, with 15 bases in the middle.

The CDR3 loop reads CASSPLDNSPLHF. The DNA of the CDR3 is TGTGCCAGCTCACCACTCGATAATTCACCCCTCCACTTT. The rearrangement links TRBV18 to TRBJ1-6; D is unresolved. Trimming removed 1 base from V and 5 bases from J, with 3 bases in between. The CDR3 is 13 amino acids. CDR1 is KGHSH and CDR2 is LQKENI in the germline V gene.

This chain joins TRBV19 and TRBJ2-3; the match to TRBD1 covers 9 bases. The germline V gene encodes CDR1 LNHDA and CDR2 SQIVND (reference sequence). Germline trimming cut 5 bases from V and 2 bases from J; bases unmatched to any gene: 8. The CDR3 consists of 16 residues. CDR3 bases: TGTGCCAGTAGTGCAACCGGGACAGGGAACACAGATACGCAGTATTTT. This translates into CASSATGTGNTDTQYF.